The text below deals with one T cell receptor beta chain. This specimen belongs to a study of CD8 T cells in Susac syndrome. The CDR3 totals 14 residues. The V and J ends lost 7 bases and 4 bases respectively, with 16 bases between them. RNA totalling roughly 0.45 to 1 ug underwent reverse transcription with random hexamers. From the immunoSEQ multiplex PCR reads, TCRdb called clonotypes with MiXCR, one entry per CDR3 protein. The data show 180,000 or so distinct CDR3 sequences, over 90% seen once. The gene calls are TRBV12-3 or TRBV12-4 and TRBJ1-1; D uncertain. Input material: CD4+ T cells from PBMCs. This clonotype originated in a human donor with Susac syndrome. This CDR3 is CASTPPNKGTEAFF. In nucleotides, the CDR3 is TGTGCCAGCACCCCCCCAAATAAAGGCACTGAAGCTTTCTTT.